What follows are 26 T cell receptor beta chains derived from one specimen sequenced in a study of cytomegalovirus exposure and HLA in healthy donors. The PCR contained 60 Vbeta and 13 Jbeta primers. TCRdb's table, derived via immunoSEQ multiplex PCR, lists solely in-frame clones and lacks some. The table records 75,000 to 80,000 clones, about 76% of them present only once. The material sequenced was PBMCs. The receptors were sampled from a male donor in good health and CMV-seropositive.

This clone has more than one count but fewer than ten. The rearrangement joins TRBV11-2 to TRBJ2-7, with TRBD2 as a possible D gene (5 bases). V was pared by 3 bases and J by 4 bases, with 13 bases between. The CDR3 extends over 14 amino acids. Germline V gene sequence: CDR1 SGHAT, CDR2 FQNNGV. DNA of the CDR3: TGTGCCAGCAGCTTGAGGACTTTCGGATACGAGCAGTACTTC. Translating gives CASSLRTFGYEQYF.

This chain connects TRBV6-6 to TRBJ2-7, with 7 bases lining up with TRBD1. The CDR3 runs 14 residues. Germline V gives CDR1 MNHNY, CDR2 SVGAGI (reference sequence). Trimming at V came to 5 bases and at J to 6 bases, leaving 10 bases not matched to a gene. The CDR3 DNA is TGTGCCAGCAGTAACCCAGGGGACAGAGGCGAGCAGTACTTC. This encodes CASSNPGDRGEQYF.

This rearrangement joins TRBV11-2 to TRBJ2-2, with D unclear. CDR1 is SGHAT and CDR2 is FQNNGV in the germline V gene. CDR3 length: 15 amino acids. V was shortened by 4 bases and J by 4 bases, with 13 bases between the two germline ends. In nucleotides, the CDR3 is TGTGCCAGCAGCTCCAGGATCCAAGGCACCGGGGAGCTGTTTTTT. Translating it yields CASSSRIQGTGELFF.

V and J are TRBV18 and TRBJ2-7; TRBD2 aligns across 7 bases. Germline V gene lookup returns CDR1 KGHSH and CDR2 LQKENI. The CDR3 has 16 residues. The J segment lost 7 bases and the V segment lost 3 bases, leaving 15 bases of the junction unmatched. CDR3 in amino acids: CASSPLGGRGSGEQYF. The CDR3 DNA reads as TGTGCCAGCTCACCCCTAGGAGGGAGGGGTTCGGGGGAGCAGTACTTC.

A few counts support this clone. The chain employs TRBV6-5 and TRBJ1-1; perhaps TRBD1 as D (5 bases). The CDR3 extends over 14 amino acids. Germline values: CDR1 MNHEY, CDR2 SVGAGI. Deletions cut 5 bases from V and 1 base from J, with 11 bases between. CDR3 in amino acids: CASSRRQTNTEAFF. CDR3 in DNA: TGTGCCAGCAGTCGCCGACAGACGAACACTGAAGCTTTCTTT.

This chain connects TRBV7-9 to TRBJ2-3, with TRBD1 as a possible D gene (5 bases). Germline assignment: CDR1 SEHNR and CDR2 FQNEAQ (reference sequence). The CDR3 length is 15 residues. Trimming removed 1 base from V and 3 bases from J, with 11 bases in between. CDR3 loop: CASSLDQGFTDTQYF. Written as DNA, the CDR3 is TGTGCCAGCAGCTTAGACCAGGGATTTACAGATACGCAGTATTTT.

CDR3 nucleotide sequence: TGTGCCAGCAGCTTATCGTCGAATATGGACAGTACCCAGCATTTT. Translating it yields CASSLSSNMDSTQHF. The chain uses TRBV7-8 and TRBJ1-5; D possibly corresponds to TRBD1 (6 bases). The germline V gene has CDR1 SGHVS and CDR2 FQNEAQ. The CDR3 runs to 15 residues. Trimming stripped 2 bases from V and 11 bases from J, with 19 bases between. The full variable domain, rest sourced from reference TRBV7-8 and TRBJ1-5, is GAGVSQSPRYKVAKRGQDVALRCDPISGHVSLFWYQQALGQGPEFLTYFQNEAQLDKSGLPSDRFFAERPEGSVSTLKIQRTQQEDSAVYLCASSLSSNMDSTQHFGDGTRLSIL.

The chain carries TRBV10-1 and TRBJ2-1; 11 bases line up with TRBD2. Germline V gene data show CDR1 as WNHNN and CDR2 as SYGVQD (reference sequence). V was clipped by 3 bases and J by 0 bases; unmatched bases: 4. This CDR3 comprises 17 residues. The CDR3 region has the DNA TGCGCCAGCAGTGAATTTGGACTAGCGGGCTCCTACAATGAGCAGTTCTTC. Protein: CASSEFGLAGSYNEQFF.

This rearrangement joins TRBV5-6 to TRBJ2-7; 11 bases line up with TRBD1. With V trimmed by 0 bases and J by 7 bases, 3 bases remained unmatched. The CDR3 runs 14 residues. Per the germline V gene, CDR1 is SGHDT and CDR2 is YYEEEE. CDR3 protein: CASSLVDRGHEQYF. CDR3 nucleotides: TGTGCCAGCAGCTTGGTGGACAGGGGGCATGAGCAGTACTTC.

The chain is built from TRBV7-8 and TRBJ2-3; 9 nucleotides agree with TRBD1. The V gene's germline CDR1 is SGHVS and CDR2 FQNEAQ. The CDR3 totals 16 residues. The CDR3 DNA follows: TGTGAGAACACCGGCTACGACAGGGGGTCCACAGATACGCAGTATTTT. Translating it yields CENTGYDRGSTDTQYF.

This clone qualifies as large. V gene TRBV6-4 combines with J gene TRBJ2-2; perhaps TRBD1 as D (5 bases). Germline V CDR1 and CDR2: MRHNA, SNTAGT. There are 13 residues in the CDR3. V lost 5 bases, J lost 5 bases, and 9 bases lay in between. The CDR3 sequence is CASSLQGTGELFF. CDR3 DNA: TGTGCCAGCAGTCTCCAGGGAACCGGGGAGCTGTTTTTT.

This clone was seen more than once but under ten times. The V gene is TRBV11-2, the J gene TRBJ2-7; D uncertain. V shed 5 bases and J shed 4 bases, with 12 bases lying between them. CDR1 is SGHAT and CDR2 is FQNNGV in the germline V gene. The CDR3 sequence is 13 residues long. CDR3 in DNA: TGTGCCAGCAGCCCCCCCTACAGATACGAGCAGTACTTC. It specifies CASSPPYRYEQYF.

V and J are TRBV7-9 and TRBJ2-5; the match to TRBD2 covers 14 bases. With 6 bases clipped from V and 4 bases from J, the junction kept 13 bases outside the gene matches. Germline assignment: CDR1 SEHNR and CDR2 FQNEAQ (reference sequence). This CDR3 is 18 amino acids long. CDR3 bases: TGTGCCAGCAGTTTACCCCTAAGACTAGCGGGAGGGACAGAGACCCAGTACTTC. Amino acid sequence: CASSLPLRLAGGTETQYF.

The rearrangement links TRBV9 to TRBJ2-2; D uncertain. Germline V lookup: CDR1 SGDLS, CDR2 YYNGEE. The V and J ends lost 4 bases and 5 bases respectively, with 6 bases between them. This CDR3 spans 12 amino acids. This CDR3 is CASSSFTGELFF. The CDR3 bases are TGTGCCAGCAGCTCCTTTACCGGGGAGCTGTTTTTT.

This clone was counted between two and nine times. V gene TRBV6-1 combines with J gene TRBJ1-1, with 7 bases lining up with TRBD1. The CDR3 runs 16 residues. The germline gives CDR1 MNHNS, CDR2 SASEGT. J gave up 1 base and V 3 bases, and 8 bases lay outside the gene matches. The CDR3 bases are TGTGCCAGCAGTGACCAGCCGACAGGGACGAACACTGAAGCTTTCTTT. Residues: CASSDQPTGTNTEAFF.

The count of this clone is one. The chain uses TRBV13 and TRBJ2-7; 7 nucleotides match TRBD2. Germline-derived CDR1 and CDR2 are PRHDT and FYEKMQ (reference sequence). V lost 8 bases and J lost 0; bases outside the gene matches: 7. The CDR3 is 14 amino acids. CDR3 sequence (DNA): TGTGCCAGCTCGCGGACTAGGAGCTCCTACGAGCAGTACTTC. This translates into CASSRTRSSYEQYF. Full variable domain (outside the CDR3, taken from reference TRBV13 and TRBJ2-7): AAGVIQSPRHLIKEKRETATLKCYPIPRHDTVYWYQQGPGQDPQFLISFYEKMQSDKGSIPDRFSAQQFSDYHSELNMSSLELGDSALYFCASSRTRSSYEQYFGPGTRLTVT.

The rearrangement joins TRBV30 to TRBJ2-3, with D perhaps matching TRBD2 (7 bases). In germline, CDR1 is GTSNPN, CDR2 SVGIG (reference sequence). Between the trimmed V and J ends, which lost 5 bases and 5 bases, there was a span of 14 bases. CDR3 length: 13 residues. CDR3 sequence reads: CAWGRGAQDTQYF. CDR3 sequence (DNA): TGTGCCTGGGGGAGGGGGGCCCAAGATACGCAGTATTTT.

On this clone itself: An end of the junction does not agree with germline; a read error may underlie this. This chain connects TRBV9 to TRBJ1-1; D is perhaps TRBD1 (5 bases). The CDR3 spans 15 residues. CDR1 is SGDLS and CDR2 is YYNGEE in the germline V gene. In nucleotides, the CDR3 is TGTGCCGGCAGCGCCCTGGGGGGGAGGCTCACTGAAGCTTTCTTT. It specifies CAGSALGGRLTEAFF.

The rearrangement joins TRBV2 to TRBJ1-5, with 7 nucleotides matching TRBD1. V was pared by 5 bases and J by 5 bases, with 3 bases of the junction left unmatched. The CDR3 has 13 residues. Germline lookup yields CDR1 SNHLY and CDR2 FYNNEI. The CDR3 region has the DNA TGTGCCAGCAGTCTTGACAGGGATCAGCCCCAGCATTTT. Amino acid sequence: CASSLDRDQPQHF.

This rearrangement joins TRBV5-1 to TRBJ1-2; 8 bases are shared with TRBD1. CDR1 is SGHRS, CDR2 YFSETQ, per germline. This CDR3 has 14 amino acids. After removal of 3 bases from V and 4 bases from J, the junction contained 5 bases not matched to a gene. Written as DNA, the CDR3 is TGCGCCAGCAGCTCGTCTACAGGGGGCTATGGCTACACCTTC. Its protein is CASSSSTGGYGYTF.

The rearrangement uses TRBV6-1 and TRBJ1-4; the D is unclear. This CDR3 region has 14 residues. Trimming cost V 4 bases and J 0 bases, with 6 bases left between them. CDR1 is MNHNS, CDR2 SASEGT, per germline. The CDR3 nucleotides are TGTGCCAGCAGTGCGAGGGCAACTAATGAAAAACTGTTTTTT. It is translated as CASSARATNEKLFF.

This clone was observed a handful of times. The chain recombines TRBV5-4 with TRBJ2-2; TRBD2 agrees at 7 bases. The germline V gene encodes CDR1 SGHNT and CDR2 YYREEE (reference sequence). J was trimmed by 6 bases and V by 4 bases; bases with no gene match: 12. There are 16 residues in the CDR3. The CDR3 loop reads CASSIHTGGGPGELFF. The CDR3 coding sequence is TGTGCCAGCAGCATCCACACGGGGGGAGGACCCGGGGAGCTGTTTTTT.

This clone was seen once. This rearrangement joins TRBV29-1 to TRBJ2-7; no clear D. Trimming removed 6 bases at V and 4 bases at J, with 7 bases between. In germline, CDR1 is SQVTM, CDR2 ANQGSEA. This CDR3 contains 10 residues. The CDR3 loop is CSVLAYEQYF. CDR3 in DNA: TGCAGCGTGCTCGCGTACGAGCAGTACTTC.

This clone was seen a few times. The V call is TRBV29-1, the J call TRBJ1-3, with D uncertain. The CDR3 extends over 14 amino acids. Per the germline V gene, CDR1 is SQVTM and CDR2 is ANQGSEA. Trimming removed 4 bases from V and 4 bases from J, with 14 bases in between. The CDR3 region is CSVGGGFDGNTIYF. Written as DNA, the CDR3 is TGCAGCGTTGGAGGAGGGTTCGACGGAAACACCATATATTTT.

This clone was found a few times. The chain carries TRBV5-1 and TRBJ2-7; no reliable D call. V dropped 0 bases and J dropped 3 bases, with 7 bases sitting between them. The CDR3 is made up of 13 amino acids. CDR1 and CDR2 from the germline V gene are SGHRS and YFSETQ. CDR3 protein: CASSLAPNYEQYF. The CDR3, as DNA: TGCGCCAGCAGCTTGGCGCCTAACTACGAGCAGTACTTC.

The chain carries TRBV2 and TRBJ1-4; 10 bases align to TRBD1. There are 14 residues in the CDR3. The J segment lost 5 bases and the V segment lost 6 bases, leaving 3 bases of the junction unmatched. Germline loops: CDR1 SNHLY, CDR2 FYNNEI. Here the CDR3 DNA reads TGTGCCAGCAGACTGGGACAGGGGAATGAAAAACTGTTTTTT. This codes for CASRLGQGNEKLFF. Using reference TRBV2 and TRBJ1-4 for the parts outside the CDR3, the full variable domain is EPEVTQTPSHQVTQMGQEVILRCVPISNHLYFYWYRQILGQKVEFLVSFYNNEISEKSEIFDDQFSVERPDGSNFTLKIRSTKLEDSAMYFCASRLGQGNEKLFFGSGTQLSVL.